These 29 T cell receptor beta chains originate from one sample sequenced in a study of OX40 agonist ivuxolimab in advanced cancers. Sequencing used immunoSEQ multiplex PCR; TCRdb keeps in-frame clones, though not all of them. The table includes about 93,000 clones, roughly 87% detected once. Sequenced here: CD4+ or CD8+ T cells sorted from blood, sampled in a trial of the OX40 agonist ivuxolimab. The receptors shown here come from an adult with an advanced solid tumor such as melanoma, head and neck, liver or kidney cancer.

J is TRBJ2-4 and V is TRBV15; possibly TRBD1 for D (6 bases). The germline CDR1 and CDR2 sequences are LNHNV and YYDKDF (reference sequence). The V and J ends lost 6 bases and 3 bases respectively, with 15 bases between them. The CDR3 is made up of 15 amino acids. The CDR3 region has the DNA TGTGCCACCAGTACAGGGTCTCACGGCAAAAACATTCAGTACTTC. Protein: CATSTGSHGKNIQYF.

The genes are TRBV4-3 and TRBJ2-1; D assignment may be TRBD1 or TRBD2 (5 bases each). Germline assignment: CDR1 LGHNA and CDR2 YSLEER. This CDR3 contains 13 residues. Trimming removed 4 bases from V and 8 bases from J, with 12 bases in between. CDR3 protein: CASSPGMGDEQFF. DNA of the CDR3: TGCGCCAGCAGCCCGGGGATGGGGGATGAGCAGTTCTTC.

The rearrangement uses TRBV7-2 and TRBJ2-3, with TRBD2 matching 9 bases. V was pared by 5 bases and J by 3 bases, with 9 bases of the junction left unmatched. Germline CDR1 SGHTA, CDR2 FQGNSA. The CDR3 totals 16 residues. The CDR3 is CASSPLAGGLTDTQYF. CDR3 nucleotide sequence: TGTGCCAGCAGCCCTCTTGCGGGGGGGCTGACAGATACGCAGTATTTT.

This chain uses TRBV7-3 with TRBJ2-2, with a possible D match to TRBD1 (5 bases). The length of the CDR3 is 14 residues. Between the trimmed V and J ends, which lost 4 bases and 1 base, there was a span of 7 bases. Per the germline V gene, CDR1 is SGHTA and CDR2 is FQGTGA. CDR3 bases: TGTGCCAGCAGCTACGGACAGAACACCGGGGAGCTGTTTTTT. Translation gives CASSYGQNTGELFF.

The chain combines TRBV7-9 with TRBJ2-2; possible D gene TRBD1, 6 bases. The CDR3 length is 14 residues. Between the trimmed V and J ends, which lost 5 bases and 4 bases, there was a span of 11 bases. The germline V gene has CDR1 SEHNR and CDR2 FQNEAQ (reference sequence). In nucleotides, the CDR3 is TGTGCCAGCAGCCCGGTGGGGGCCACCGGGGAGCTGTTTTTT. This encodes CASSPVGATGELFF.

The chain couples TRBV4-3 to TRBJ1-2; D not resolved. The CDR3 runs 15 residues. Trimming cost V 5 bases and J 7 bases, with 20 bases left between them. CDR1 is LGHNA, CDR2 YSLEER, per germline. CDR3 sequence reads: CASSTQQNLDVGYTF. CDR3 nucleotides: TGCGCCAGCAGCACGCAACAGAATTTAGACGTTGGCTACACCTTC.

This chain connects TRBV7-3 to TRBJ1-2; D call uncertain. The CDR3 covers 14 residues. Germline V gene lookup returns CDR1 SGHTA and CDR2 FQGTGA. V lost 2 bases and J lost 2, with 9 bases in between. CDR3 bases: TGTGCCAGCAGCTTAGAGTCGCAGAACTATGGCTACACCTTC. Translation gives CASSLESQNYGYTF.

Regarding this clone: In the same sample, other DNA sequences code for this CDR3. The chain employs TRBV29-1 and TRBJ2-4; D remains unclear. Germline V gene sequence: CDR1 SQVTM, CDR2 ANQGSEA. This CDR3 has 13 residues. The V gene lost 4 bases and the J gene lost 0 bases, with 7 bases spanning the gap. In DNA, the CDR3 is TGCAGCGTTGTATGGGTAGCCAAAAACATTCAGTACTTC. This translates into CSVVWVAKNIQYF.

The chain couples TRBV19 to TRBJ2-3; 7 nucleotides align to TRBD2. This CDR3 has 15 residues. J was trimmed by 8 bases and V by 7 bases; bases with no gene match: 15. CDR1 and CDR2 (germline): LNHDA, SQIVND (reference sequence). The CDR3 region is CASKSAGVGGGTQYF. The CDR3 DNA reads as TGTGCCAGTAAATCTGCGGGAGTAGGCGGTGGTACGCAGTATTTT.

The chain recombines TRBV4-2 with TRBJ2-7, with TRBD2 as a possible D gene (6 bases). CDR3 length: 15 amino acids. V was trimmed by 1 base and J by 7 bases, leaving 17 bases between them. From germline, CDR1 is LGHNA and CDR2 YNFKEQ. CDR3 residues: CASSQGRGYSGEQYF. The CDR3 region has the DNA TGTGCCAGCAGCCAAGGGCGGGGCTATTCGGGGGAGCAGTACTTC.

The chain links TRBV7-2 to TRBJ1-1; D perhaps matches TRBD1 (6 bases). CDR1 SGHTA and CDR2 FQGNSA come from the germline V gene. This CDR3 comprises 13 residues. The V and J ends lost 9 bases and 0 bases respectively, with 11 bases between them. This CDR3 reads CASLRDMNTEAFF. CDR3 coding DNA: TGTGCCAGTTTAAGGGACATGAACACTGAAGCTTTCTTT.

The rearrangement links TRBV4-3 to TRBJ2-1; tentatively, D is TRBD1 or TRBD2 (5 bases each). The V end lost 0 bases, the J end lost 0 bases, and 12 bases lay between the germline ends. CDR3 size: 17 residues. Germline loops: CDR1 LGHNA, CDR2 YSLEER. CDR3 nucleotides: TGCGCCAGCAGCCAAGACGCGGGTGACAGCTCCTACAATGAGCAGTTCTTC. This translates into CASSQDAGDSSYNEQFF.

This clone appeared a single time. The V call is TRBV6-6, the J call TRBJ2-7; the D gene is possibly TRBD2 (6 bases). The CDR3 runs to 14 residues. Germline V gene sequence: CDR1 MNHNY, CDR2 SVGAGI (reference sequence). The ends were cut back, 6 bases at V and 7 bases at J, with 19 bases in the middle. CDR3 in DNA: TGTGCCAGCAGCACTGGAGGAGGGCGGCCTGAGCAGTACTTC. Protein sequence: CASSTGGGRPEQYF.

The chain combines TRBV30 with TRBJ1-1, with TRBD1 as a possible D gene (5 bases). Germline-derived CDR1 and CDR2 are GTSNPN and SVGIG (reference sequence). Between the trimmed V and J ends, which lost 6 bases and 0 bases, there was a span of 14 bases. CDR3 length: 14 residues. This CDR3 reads CACILDIMNTEAFF. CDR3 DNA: TGTGCCTGCATATTGGACATCATGAACACTGAAGCTTTCTTT.

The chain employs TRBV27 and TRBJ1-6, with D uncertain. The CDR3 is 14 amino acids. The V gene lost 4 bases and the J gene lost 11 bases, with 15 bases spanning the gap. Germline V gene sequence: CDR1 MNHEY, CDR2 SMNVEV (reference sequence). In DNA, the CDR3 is TGTGCCAGCAGTTCCGGGGAATTAGCAGCACCCCTCCACTTT. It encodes CASSSGELAAPLHF.

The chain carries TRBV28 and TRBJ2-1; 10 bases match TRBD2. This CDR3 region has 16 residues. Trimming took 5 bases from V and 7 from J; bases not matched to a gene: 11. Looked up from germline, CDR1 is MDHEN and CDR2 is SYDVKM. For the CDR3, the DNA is TGTGCCAGCAGTCTAAGTACCGGGACTAGCGTAAATGAGCAGTTCTTC. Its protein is CASSLSTGTSVNEQFF.

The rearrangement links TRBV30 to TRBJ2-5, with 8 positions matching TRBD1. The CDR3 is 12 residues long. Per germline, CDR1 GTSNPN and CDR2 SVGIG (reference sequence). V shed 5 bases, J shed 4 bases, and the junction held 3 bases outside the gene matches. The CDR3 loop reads CAWWDRTETQYF. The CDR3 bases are TGTGCCTGGTGGGACAGGACAGAGACCCAGTACTTC.

CDR3 DNA: TGCGCCAGCAGGCGGTCCCCGGACAGTCCCTACGAGCAGTACTTC. As protein: CASRRSPDSPYEQYF. This chain joins TRBV5-1 and TRBJ2-7, with D tentatively TRBD1 (6 bases). The V end was cut by 5 bases, the J end by 2 bases, with 17 bases between. The CDR3 consists of 15 residues. Germline-derived CDR1 and CDR2 are SGHRS and YFSETQ.

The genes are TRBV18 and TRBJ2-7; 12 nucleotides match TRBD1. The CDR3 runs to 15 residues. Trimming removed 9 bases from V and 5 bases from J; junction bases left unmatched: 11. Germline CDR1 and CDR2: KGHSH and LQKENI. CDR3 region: CASSRDRGPENEQYF. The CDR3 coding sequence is TGTGCCAGTAGCCGGGACAGGGGGCCCGAGAACGAGCAGTACTTC.

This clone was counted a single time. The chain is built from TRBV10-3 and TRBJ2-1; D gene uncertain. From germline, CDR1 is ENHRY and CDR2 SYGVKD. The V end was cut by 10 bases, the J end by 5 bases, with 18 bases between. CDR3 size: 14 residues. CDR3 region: CATRVSMENNEQFF. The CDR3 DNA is TGTGCCACCCGTGTTAGTATGGAGAACAATGAGCAGTTCTTC.

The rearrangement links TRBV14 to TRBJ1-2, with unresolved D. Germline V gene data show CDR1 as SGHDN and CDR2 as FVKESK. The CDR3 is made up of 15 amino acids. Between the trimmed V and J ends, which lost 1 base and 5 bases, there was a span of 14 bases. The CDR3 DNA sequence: TGTGCCAGCAGCCAAGGAAGAAGGGTACTGTATGGCTACACCTTC. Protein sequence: CASSQGRRVLYGYTF. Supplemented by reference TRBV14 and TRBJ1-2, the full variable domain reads EAGVTQFPSHSVIEKGQTVTLRCDPISGHDNLYWYRRVMGKEIKFLLHFVKESKQDESGMPNNRFLAERTGGTYSTLKVQPAELEDSGVYFCASSQGRRVLYGYTFGSGTRLTVV.

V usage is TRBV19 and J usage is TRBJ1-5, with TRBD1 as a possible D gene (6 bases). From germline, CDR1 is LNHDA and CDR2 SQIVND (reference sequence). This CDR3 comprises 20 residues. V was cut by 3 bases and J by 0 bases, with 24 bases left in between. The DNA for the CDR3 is TGTGCCAGTAGTATCCGGGCCCCAGGACAGACTACACATAGCAATCAGCCCCAGCATTTT. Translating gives CASSIRAPGQTTHSNQPQHF.

CDR3 in DNA: TGTGCCTGGAGTCTAGACGGACAGGGGGACACCGGGGAGCTGTTTTTT. Translation: CAWSLDGQGDTGELFF. This chain connects TRBV30 to TRBJ2-2; 10 nucleotides match TRBD1. V lost 2 bases to trimming and J lost 3 bases; unmatched junction nucleotides: 6. The germline V gene encodes CDR1 GTSNPN and CDR2 SVGIG (reference sequence). CDR3 length equals 16 residues.

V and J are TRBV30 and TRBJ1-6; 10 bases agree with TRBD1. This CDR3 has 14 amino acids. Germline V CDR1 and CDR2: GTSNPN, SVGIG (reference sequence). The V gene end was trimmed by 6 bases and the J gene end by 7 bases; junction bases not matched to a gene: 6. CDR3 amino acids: CACTWGQGNSPLHF. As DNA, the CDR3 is TGTGCCTGCACCTGGGGACAGGGGAATTCACCCCTCCACTTT.

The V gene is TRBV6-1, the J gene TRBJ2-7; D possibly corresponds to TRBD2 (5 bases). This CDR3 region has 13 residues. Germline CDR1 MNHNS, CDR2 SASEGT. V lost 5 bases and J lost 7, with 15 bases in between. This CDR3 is CASSSGSTGEQYF. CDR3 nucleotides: TGTGCCAGCAGTTCCGGGTCTACGGGGGAGCAGTACTTC.

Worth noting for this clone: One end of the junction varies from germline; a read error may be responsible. The CDR3 sequence is CAGSQDMAENSNQPQHF. In nucleotides, the CDR3 is TGCGCCGGCAGCCAAGATATGGCAGAAAATAGCAATCAGCCCCAGCATTTT. The rearrangement links TRBV4-3 to TRBJ1-5; D remains ambiguous. This CDR3 region has 17 residues. Per germline, CDR1 LGHNA and CDR2 YSLEER.

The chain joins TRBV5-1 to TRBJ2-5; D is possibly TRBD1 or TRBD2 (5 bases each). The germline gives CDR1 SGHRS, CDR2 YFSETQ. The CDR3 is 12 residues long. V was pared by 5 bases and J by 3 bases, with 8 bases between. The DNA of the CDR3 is TGCGCCAGCAGGGGACCTGAAGAGACCCAGTACTTC. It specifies CASRGPEETQYF. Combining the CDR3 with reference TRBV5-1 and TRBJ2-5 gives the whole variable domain KAGVTQTPRYLIKTRGQQVTLSCSPISGHRSVSWYQQTPGQGLQFLFEYFSETQRNKGNFPGRFSGRQFSNSRSEMNVSTLELGDSALYLCASRGPEETQYFGPGTRLLVL.

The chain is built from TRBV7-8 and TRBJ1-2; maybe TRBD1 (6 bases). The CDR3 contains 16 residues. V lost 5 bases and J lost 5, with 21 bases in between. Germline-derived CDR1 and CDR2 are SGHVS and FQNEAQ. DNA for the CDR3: TGTGCCAGCAGCCCCTACAGGGCGGTTGGGGTTTATGGCTACACCTTC. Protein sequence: CASSPYRAVGVYGYTF.

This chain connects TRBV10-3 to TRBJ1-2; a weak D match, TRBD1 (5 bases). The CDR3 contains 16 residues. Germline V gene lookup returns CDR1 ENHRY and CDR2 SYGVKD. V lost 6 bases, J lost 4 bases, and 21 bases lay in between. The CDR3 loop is CAISLTGGDHSYGYTF. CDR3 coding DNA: TGTGCCATCAGCCTGACGGGGGGTGATCACTCCTATGGCTACACCTTC.